The source of this TCR beta chain is a study of Graves' ophthalmopathy and Graves' hyperthyroidism. The germline V gene encodes CDR1 ENHRY and CDR2 SYGVKD. The CDR3 is 14 residues long. Trimming cost V 10 bases and J 11 bases, with 26 bases left between them. Findings of the study overall: Blood also carried most expanded thyroid clonotypes exceeding 0.001 frequency.

About this clonotype itself: The antigen is unknown.

The authors amplified TCR beta CDR3 regions from RNA transcripts. The authors performed first-round RT-PCR with HTBI primers and then a second-round multiplex PCR. TCRdb recomputed calls from the multiplex PCR reads with MiXCR, one row per CDR3 protein. Among over a million distinct CDR3 sequences listed, about 40% were seen once. Input material: peripheral blood or thyroid tissue (not recorded which). The TCR comes from an adult man with Graves' hyperthyroidism. The V call is TRBV10-3, the J call TRBJ1-1; the D gene is possibly TRBD1 (6 bases). CDR3 protein: CASTRQLGARGAFF. Written as DNA, the CDR3 is TGTGCCAGCACTCGCCAGTTGGGGGCAAGAGGGGCTTTCTTT.